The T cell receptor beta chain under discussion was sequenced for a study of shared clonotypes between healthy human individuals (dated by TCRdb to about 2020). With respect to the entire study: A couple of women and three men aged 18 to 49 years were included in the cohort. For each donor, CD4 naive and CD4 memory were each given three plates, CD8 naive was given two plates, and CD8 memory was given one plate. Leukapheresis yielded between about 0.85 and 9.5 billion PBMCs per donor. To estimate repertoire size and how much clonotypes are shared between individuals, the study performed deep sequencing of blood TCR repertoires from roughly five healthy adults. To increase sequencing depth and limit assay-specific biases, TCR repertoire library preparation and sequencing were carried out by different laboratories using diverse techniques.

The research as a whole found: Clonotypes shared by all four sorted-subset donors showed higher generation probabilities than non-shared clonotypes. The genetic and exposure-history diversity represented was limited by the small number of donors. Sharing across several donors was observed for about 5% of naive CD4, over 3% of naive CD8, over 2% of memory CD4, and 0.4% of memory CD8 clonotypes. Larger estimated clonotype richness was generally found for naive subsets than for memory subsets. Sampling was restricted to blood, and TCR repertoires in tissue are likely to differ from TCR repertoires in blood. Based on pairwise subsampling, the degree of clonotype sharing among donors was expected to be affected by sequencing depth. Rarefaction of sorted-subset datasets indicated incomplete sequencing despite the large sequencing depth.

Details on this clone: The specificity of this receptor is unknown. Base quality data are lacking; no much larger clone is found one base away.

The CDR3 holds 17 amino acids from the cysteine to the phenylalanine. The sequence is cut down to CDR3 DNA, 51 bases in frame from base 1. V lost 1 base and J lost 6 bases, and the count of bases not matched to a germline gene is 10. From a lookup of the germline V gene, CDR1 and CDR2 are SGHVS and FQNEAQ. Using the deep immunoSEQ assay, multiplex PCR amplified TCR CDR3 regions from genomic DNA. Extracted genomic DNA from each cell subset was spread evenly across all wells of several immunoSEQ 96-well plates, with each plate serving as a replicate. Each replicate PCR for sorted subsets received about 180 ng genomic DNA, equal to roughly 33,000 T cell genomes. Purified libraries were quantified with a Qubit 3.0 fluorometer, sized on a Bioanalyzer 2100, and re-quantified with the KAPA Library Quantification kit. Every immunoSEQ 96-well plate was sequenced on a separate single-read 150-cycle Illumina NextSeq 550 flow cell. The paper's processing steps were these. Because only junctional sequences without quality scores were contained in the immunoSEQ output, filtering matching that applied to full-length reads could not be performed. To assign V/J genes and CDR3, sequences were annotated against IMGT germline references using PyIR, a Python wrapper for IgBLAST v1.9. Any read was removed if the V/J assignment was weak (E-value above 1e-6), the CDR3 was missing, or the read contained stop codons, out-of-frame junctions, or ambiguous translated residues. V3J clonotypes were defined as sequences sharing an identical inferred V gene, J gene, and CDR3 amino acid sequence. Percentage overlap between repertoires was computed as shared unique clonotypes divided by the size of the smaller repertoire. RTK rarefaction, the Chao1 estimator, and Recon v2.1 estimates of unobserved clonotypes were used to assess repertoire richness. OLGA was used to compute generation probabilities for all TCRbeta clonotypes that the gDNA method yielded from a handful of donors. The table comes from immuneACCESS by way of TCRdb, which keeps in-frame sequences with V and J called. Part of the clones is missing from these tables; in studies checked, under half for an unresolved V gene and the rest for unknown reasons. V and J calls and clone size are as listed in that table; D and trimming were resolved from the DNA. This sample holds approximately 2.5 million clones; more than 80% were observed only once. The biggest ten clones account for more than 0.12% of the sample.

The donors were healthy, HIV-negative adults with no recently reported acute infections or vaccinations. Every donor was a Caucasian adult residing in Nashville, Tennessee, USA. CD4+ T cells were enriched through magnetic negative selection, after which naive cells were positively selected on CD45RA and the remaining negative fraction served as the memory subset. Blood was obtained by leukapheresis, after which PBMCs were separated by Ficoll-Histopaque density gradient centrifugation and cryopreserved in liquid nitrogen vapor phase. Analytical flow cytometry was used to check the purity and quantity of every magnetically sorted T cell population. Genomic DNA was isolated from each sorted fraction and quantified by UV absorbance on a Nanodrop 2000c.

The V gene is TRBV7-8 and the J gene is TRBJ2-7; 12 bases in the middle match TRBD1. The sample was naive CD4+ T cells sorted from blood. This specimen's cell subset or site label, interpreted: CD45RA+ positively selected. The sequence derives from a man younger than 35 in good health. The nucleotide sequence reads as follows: TGTGCCAGCAGCTTAGATCTATGGGACAGGGGGCATCGCGAGCAGTACTTC. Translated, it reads CASSLDLWDRGHREQYF.